This T cell receptor beta chain was documented in a study of beta chain features in type 1 diabetes. Study-level points and caveats: Type 1 diabetes patients had moderately but significantly shorter TCRB CDR3s in all four CD4+ subsets.

Expressed TCRB transcripts got sequenced, as all isolated RNA was reverse transcribed. Clones were read by immunoSEQ multiplex PCR, and TCRdb kept only the in-frame ones, dropping some. The table lists roughly 280,000 clones, 24% of them singletons. Worth noting for this clone: Its antigen is unknown.

The sample comprised naive CD4+ T cells from blood. The sequence was obtained from a woman aged 25 to 39 with type 1 diabetes.

The CDR3 coding sequence is TGTGCCAGTAGTATAGGGCGGTTTCGCAATGAGCAGTTCTTC. Its translation is CASSIGRFRNEQFF. The chain has TRBV19 and TRBJ2-1, with D unresolved. Germline-derived CDR1 and CDR2 are LNHDA and SQIVND (reference sequence). V gave up 1 base and J gave up 6 bases, with 10 bases separating them. CDR3 length: 14 residues.